Each of the 12 T cell receptor beta chains below was sequenced from the same sample in a study of blood T cells in healthy people across ages. Combining a sample-barcoded 5' primer with a J-beta primer mix, a second PCR ran for about 7 to 11 cycles. TCRdb re-called the 5' RACE reads with MiXCR, one entry per CDR3 protein. Of fewer than 950,000 distinct CDR3 sequences listed, about 53% are singletons. The specimen sequenced was blood. Receptor source: a man of 80 years or more in good health.

This chain joins TRBV6-2 or TRBV6-3 and TRBJ2-3; D is unclear. This CDR3 is 16 amino acids long. Germline values: CDR1 MNHEY, CDR2 SVGEGT. V gave up 0 bases and J gave up 0 bases, with 10 bases separating them. The CDR3, as DNA: TGTGCCAGCAGTTACTCCCAGTGCCTTAGCACAGATACGCAGTATTTT. Its translation: CASSYSQCLSTDTQYF.

As DNA, the CDR3 is TGTGCCAGCAGTGAAAAGCCTAGCGGGAGCAATGAGCAGTTCTTC. This sequence encodes CASSEKPSGSNEQFF. V is TRBV2 and J is TRBJ2-1, with TRBD2 matching over 10 bases. The CDR3 is 15 residues long. CDR1 and CDR2 from the germline V gene are SNHLY and FYNNEI. V lost 2 bases and J lost 6; bases outside the gene matches: 4.

This sequence joins TRBV20-1 and TRBJ2-1, with D possibly being TRBD2 (5 bases). Trimming shortened V by 4 bases and J by 9 bases, and 19 bases separated the two germline ends. The CDR3 has 14 amino acids. The germline V gene has CDR1 DFQATT and CDR2 SNEGSKA (reference sequence). The CDR3 sequence is CSANKDSTTGEQFF. CDR3 DNA sequence: TGCAGTGCTAACAAGGACTCCACTACGGGTGAGCAGTTCTTC.

This clonotype turned up a few times. J is TRBJ2-3 and V is TRBV7-8; D is uncertain. Trimming shortened V by 5 bases and J by 2 bases, and 11 bases separated the two germline ends. The V gene's germline CDR1 is SGHVS and CDR2 FQNEAQ. The CDR3 length is 14 residues. The CDR3 nucleotides read TGTGCCAGCAGCCAGTCCCCGGCCACAGATACGCAGTATTTT. Protein sequence: CASSQSPATDTQYF.

The chain joins TRBV7-3 to TRBJ2-3; 8 bases are a match to TRBD2. Trimming removed 4 bases from V and 4 bases from J; junction bases left unmatched: 10. The CDR3 is made up of 16 amino acids. CDR1 and CDR2 (germline): SGHTA, FQGTGA. This CDR3 is CASSSLSGRGSDTQYF. The CDR3 DNA reads TGTGCCAGCAGCTCACTAAGCGGGAGAGGGTCAGATACGCAGTATTTT.

The chain combines TRBV7-3 with TRBJ2-1, with TRBD1 matching 7 bases. Germline CDR1 reads SGHTA; CDR2 reads FQGTGA. The CDR3 is 12 amino acids. V shed 2 bases and J 10 bases; nucleotides not matched to a gene: 2. CDR3 in amino acids: CASSLYRGEQFF. CDR3 in DNA: TGTGCCAGCAGCTTATACAGGGGCGAGCAGTTCTTC.

As regards this clonotype: An end of the junction does not agree with germline; a read error may underlie this. This sequence joins TRBV7-7 and TRBJ2-2, with 11 bases identical to TRBD2. The CDR3 spans 16 residues. Germline CDR1 and CDR2: SSHAT and FNYEAQ (reference sequence). This CDR3 is CASSPQTSGETGELFF. The CDR3, as DNA: TGTGCTAGCAGCCCTCAGACTAGCGGGGAGACCGGGGAGCTGTTTTTT.

This clonotype was observed a few times. The chain is built from TRBV7-2 and TRBJ2-3; 10 bases are a match to TRBD2. J was trimmed by 4 bases and V by 5 bases; bases with no gene match: 6. This CDR3 has 15 residues. Germline loops: CDR1 SGHTA, CDR2 FQGNSA. The CDR3 sequence is CASSPLAGAADTQYF. CDR3 sequence (DNA): TGTGCCAGCAGCCCTCTAGCGGGAGCGGCAGATACGCAGTATTTT.

The chain carries TRBV24-1 and TRBJ1-2; 8 bases are shared with TRBD1. The V segment lost 3 bases and the J segment 7 bases; nucleotides outside the gene matches: 6. The germline gives CDR1 KGHDR, CDR2 SFDVKD. The CDR3 runs to 14 residues. As DNA, the CDR3 is TGTGCCACCAGTGATGGACAGGGACCTGCTGGCTACACCTTC. Its protein product is CATSDGQGPAGYTF.

This clonotype appeared many times. This chain uses TRBV11-1 with TRBJ2-7, with D unclear. This CDR3 region has 14 residues. CDR1 and CDR2 from the germline V gene are SGHAT and FQDESV (reference sequence). V lost 0 bases, J lost 0 bases, and 6 bases lay in between. CDR3 nucleotides: TGTGCCAGCAGCTTAGCTCCGAGCTCCTACGAGCAGTACTTC. Its protein product is CASSLAPSSYEQYF.

The chain uses TRBV3-1 and TRBJ2-5, with D perhaps being TRBD1 or TRBD2 (5 bases each). Near its end, the DNA agrees better with TRBJ2-7, so the J call may be wrong. CDR1 is LGHDT, CDR2 YNNKEL, per germline (reference sequence). The CDR3 contains 13 residues. The CDR3 reads CASSQVSGTEQYF. For the CDR3, the DNA is TGTGCCAGCAGCCAAGTTTCAGGGACCGAGCAGTACTTC.

This clonotype was detected only a few times. The chain carries TRBV4-1 and TRBJ2-2; 7 positions match TRBD2. CDR3 length: 16 residues. V was pared by 1 base and J by 0 bases, with 2 bases of the junction left unmatched. Germline V CDR1 and CDR2: MGHRA, YSYEKL. The CDR3 DNA is TGCGCCAGCAGCCAAGTGGCGGGGGCGAACACCGGGGAGCTGTTTTTT. Amino acids: CASSQVAGANTGELFF.